This is a list of T cell receptor beta chains from one sample in a study of cytomegalovirus exposure and HLA in healthy donors. Sequencing was performed with immunoSEQ multiplex PCR; in TCRdb, only in-frame clones are kept and a portion is missing. Of about 170,000 clones listed, about three quarters are singletons. The specimen sequenced was PBMCs. The receptors were gathered from a woman aged 45 to 65 in good health and CMV-seropositive. Both conserved end residues are part of each CDR3.

TRBJ1-5	TRBV2	CASSDRVGNQPQHF
TRBJ1-1	TRBV7-8	CASSYQANTEAFF
TRBJ1-1	TRBV10-3	CAITQLQGNTEAFF
TRBJ2-3	TRBV6-1	CASSEAPGSTDTQYF
TRBJ2-3	TRBV7-2	CASSLLAGAGTDTQYF
TRBJ2-3	TRBV4-1	CASGQGRGTDTQYF
TRBJ1-1	TRBV13	CASSFRQGENTEAFF
TRBJ2-5	TRBV5-1	CASSFTKGAGVDETQYF
TRBJ2-3	TRBV10-1	CASEQSQYF
TRBJ2-2	TRBV6-5	CASSYSSGYTGELFF
TRBJ1-5	TRBV6-5	CASRQGYSNQPQHF
TRBJ1-1	TRBV9	CASSVGSQGVAEAFF
TRBJ2-5	TRBV9	CAIFDRGDASETQYF
.	TRBV30	CAWSGRYPYEQYF
TRBJ1-1	TRBV9	CASSGPGQGVNTEAFF
TRBJ1-2	TRBV2	CASSDDRQNYGYTF
TRBJ2-3	TRBV9	CASSVTSTDTQYF
TRBJ2-2	TRBV7-2	CASSPRGAKSGTGELFF
TRBJ2-7	TRBV20-1	CSARAFYEQYF
TRBJ1-1	TRBV7-2	CASSLTEKNTEAFF
TRBJ2-2	TRBV19	CATSGTGGAGELFF
TRBJ2-6	TRBV19	CASTPSAFSGANVLTF
TRBJ2-2	TRBV7-9	CASSLDGTGELFF
TRBJ2-1	TRBV7-6	CASSLAPPSARAYNEQFF
TRBJ1-5	TRBV10-2	CASSEAGSNQPQHF
TRBJ2-5	TRBV4-3	CASSQGKAGWETQYF
TRBJ1-6	TRBV7-2	CASSGPGQWTPLHF
TRBJ2-7	TRBV19	CASSIAGDSPLYEQYF
TRBJ2-2	TRBV6-1	CASTLIGELFF
TRBJ2-5	TRBV25-1	CASSGQGWETQYF
TRBJ2-1	TRBV4-1	CASSQVSGQGGNEQFF
TRBJ1-2	TRBV4-3	CASSQEWGGYGYTF
TRBJ2-1	TRBV10-1	CASSEGTGSVNEQFF
TRBJ1-4	TRBV6-1	CASSETGTGNEKLFF
TRBJ2-5	TRBV4-2	CASSQGNSNQKETQYF
TRBJ1-1	TRBV7-2	CASSLDLGGTEAFF
TRBJ2-1	TRBV18	CASSPPGGEQFF
TRBJ2-3	TRBV7-2	CASSAGGGLDTQYF
TRBJ1-1	TRBV2	CASSRQGNTEAFF
TRBJ1-4	TRBV2	CASSEVGPKEKLFF
TRBJ1-6	TRBV4-1	CASSLTGGPYNSPLHF
TRBJ2-1	TRBV18	CASSPPSSSYNEQFF
TRBJ1-1	TRBV2	CASSGVRGTEAFF
TRBJ2-2	TRBV7-8	CASSLADRANTGELFF
TRBJ1-3	TRBV9	CASSVGQGTSGNTIYF
TRBJ2-7	TRBV9	CASSVEGTVSYEQYF
TRBJ2-2	TRBV5-1	CASSVDTNTGELFF
TRBJ2-7	TRBV5-5	CASSLAWDNSYEQYF
TRBJ2-3	TRBV2	CASSEEAGGGHTQYF
TRBJ2-7	TRBV4-3	CASSQEMQVGQLFEQYF
TRBJ2-1	TRBV7-9	CASSQGLGEQFF
TRBJ2-5	TRBV7-6	CASSLFLLQETQYF
TRBJ2-2	TRBV9	CASSVTPPASGTGELFF
TRBJ2-5	TRBV10-3	CAIAGRQETQYF
TRBJ2-4	TRBV2	CASSTYRGAKNIQYF
TRBJ1-3	TRBV2	CASTDRGPGNTIYF
TRBJ2-5	TRBV2	CASSEKTGSVETQYF
TRBJ2-5	TRBV5-1	CASSPGQGAQTGETQYF
TRBJ2-1	TRBV4-1	CASSHPGSYNEQFF